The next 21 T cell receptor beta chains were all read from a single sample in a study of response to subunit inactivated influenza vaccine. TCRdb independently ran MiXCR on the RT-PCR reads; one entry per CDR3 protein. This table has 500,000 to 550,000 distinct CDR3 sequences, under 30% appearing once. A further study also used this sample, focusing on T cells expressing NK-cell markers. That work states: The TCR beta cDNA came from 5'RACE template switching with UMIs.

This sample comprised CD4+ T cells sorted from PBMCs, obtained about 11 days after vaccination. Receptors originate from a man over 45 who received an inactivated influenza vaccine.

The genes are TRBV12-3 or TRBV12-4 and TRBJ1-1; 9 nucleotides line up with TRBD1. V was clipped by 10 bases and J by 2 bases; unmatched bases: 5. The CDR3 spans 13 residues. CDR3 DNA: TGTGCCACGGGGACAGGGCCAAACACTGAAGCTTTCTTT. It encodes CATGTGPNTEAFF.

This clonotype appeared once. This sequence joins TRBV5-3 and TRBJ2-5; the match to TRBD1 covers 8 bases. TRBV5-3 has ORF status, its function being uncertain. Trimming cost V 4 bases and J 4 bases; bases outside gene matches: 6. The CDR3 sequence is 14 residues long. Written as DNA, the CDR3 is TGTGCCAGAAGCGGTGACAGGGGAGGAGAGACCCAGTACTTC. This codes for CARSGDRGGETQYF.

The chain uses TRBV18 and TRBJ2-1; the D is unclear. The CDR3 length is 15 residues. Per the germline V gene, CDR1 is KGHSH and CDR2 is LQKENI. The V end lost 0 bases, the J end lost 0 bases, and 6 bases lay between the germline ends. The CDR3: CASSPPTVSYNEQFF. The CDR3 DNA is TGTGCCAGCTCACCACCAACAGTCTCCTACAATGAGCAGTTCTTC.

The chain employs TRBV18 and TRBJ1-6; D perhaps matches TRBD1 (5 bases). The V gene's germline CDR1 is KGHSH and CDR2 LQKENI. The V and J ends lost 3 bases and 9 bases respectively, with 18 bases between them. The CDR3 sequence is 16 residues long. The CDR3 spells CASSPKRGAGSSPLHF. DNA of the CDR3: TGTGCCAGCTCACCGAAGAGGGGAGCCGGTAGTTCACCCCTCCACTTT.

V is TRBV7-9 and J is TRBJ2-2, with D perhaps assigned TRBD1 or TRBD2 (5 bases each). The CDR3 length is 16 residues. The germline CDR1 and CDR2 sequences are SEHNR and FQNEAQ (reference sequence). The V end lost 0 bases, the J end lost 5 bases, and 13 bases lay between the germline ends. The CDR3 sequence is CASSLAPGTRTGELFF. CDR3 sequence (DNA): TGTGCCAGCAGCTTAGCTCCGGGGACCCGGACCGGGGAGCTGTTTTTT.

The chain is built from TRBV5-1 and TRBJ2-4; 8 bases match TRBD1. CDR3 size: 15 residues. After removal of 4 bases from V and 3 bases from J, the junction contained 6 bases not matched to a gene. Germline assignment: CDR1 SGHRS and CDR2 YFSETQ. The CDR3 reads CASSLQQGGKNIQYF. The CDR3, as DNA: TGCGCCAGCAGCCTGCAACAGGGGGGCAAAAACATTCAGTACTTC. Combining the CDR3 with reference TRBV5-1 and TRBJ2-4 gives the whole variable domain KAGVTQTPRYLIKTRGQQVTLSCSPISGHRSVSWYQQTPGQGLQFLFEYFSETQRNKGNFPGRFSGRQFSNSRSEMNVSTLELGDSALYLCASSLQQGGKNIQYFGAGTRLSVL.

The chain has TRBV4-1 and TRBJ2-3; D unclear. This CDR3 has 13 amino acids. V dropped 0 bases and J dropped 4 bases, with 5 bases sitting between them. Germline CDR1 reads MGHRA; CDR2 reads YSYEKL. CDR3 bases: TGCGCCAGCAGCCAAGAATGGGCAGATACGCAGTATTTT. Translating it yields CASSQEWADTQYF.

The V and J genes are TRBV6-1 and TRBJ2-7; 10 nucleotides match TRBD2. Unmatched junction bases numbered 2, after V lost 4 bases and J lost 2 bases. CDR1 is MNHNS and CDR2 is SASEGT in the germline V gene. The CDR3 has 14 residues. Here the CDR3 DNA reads TGTGCCAGCAGTGTTAGCGGGGGGACCTACGAGCAGTACTTC. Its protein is CASSVSGGTYEQYF.

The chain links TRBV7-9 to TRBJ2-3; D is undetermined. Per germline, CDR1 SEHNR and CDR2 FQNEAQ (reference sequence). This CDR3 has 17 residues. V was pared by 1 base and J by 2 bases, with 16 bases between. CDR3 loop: CASSLGVSETYTDTQYF. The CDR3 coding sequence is TGTGCCAGCAGCTTAGGCGTGTCGGAGACGTACACAGATACGCAGTATTTT.

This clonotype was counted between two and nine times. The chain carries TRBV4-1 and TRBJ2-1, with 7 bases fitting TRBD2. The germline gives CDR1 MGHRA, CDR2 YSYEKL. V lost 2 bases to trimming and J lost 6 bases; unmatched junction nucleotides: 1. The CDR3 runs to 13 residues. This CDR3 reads CASSQWTSNEQFF. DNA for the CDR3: TGCGCCAGCAGCCAATGGACTAGCAATGAGCAGTTCTTC.

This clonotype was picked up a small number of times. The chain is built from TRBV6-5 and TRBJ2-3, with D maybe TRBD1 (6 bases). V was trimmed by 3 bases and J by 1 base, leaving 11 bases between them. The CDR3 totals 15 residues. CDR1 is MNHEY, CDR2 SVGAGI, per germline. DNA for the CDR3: TGTGCCAGCAGTTATGAGTCAGGGGGCACAGATACGCAGTATTTT. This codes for CASSYESGGTDTQYF.

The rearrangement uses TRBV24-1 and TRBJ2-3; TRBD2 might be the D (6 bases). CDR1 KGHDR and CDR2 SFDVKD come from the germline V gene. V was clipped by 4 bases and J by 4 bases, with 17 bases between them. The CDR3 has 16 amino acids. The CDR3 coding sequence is TGTGCCACCAGTGACACCAGACTAGTTACCCCAGATACGCAGTATTTT. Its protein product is CATSDTRLVTPDTQYF.

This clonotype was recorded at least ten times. Here the CDR3 DNA reads TGTGCCAGCCGCTCTGGACGGATTCCCACTGAAGCTTTCTTT. Its translation is CASRSGRIPTEAFF. This chain uses TRBV7-2 with TRBJ1-1, with D unclear. The CDR3 is 14 amino acids. Deletions cut 8 bases from V and 4 bases from J, with 17 bases between. CDR1 is SGHTA, CDR2 FQGNSA, per germline.

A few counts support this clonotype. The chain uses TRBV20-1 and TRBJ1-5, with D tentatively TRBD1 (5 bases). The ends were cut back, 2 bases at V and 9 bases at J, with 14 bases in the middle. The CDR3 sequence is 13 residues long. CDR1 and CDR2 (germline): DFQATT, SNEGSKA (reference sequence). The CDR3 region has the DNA TGCAGTGCTAGACGAGGGGATGGGGGGCCCCAGCATTTT. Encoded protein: CSARRGDGGPQHF.

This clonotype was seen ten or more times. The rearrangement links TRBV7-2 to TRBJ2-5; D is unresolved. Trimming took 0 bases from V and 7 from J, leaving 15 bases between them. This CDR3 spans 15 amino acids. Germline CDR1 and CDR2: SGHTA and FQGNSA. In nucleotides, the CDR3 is TGTGCCAGCAGCTTAGCGGTCAATACGGTCATGACCCAGTACTTC. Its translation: CASSLAVNTVMTQYF.

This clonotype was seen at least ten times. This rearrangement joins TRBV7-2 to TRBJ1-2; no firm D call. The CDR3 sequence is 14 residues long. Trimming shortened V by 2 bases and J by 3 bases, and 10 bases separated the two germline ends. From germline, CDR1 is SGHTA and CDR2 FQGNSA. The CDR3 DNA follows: TGTGCCAGCAGCTTAACGGCCTCGGACTATGGCTACACCTTC. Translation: CASSLTASDYGYTF.

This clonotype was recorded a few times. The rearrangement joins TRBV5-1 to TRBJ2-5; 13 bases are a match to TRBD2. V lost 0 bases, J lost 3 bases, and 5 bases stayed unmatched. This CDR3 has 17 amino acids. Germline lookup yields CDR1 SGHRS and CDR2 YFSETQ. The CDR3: CASSLGRTSGGEETQYF. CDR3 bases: TGCGCCAGCAGCTTGGGCAGGACTAGCGGGGGAGAAGAGACCCAGTACTTC.

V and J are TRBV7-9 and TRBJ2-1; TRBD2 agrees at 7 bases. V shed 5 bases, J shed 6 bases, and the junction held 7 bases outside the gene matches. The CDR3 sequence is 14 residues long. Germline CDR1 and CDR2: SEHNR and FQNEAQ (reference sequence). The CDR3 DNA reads TGTGCCAGCAGCCCCCCGCGCGGGGGCAATGAGCAGTTCTTC. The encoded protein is CASSPPRGGNEQFF.

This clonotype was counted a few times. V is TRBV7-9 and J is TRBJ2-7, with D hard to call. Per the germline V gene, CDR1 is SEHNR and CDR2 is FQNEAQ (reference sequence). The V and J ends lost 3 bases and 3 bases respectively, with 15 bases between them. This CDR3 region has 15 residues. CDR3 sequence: CASSLTSWANYEQYF. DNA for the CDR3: TGTGCCAGCAGCTTGACGTCCTGGGCAAACTACGAGCAGTACTTC.

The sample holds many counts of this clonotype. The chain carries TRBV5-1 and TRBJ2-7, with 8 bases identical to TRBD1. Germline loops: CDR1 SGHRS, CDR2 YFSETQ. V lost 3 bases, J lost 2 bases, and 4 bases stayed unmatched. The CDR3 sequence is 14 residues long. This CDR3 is CASSWDRTTYEQYF. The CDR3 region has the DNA TGCGCCAGCAGCTGGGACAGGACTACCTACGAGCAGTACTTC.

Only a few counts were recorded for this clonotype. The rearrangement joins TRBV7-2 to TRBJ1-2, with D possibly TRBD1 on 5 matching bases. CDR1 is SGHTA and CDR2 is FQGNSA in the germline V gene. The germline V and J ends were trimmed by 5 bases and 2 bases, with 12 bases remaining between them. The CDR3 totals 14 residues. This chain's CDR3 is CASSRGRMNYGYTF. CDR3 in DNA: TGTGCCAGCAGCCGGGGACGGATGAACTATGGCTACACCTTC.